This T cell receptor beta chain was recorded in a study of T cell responses to AZD1222 COVID-19 vaccine. The method was immunoSEQ multiplex PCR; TCRdb's version includes in-frame clones alone and lacks a portion of them. The table includes around 140,000 clones, just under 95% detected once. CDR3 length equals 15 residues. Germline-derived CDR1 and CDR2 are LGHDT and YNNKEL (reference sequence). V was shortened by 1 base and J by 4 bases, with 14 bases between the two germline ends. Study conclusions and caveats: Most donors were white British, females outnumbered males, and clonal diversity was possibly underestimated. Spike regions recognized by vaccine-associated CD4 TCRs spanned the protein, led by 160-218 and 743-854. With two AZD1222 doses given, Spike-specific TCR breadth and depth both rose. At study baseline, merely five or six AZD1222 recipients were seropositive.

This clone was seen a few times. Its antigen is undetermined. The clonotype comes from an adult who had recovered from COVID-19. The V call is TRBV3-1 (or the pseudogene TRBV3-2), the J call TRBJ2-7; D may be TRBD1 (6 bases). The material was peripheral blood, obtained after recovery from COVID-19. CDR3 sequence (DNA): TGTGCCAGCAGCCAAGGGGCCAGGGGAAAATACGAGCAGTACTTC. It yields the protein CASSQGARGKYEQYF.